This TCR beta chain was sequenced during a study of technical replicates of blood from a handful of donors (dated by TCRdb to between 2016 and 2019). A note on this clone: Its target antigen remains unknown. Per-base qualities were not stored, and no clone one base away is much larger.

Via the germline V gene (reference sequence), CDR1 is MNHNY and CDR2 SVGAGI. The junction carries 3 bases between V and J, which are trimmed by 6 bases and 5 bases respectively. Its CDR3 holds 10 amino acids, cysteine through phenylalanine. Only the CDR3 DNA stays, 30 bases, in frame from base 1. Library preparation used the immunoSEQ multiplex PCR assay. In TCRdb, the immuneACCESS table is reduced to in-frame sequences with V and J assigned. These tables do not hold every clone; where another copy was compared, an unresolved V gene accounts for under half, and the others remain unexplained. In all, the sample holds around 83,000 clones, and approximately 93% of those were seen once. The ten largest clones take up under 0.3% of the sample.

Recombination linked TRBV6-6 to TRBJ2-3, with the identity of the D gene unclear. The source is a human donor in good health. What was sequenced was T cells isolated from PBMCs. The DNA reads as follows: TGTGCCAGCAGCCAAGATACGCAGTATTTT. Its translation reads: CASSQDTQYF.